The 27 T cell receptor beta chains below all came from one sample that was sequenced in a study of cytomegalovirus exposure and HLA in healthy donors. Use of 60 Vbeta and 13 Jbeta primers characterized the PCR. The protocol was immunoSEQ multiplex PCR, while the TCRdb copy is restricted to in-frame clones and leaves out a portion. The repertoire includes about 200,000 clones, 65% to 90% of them detected once, and 1.2% to 1.5% sits in the top ten. Sequencing was done on a sample of PBMCs. All receptors derive from a girl under 18 in good health and CMV-seronegative.

This chain connects TRBV9 to TRBJ2-1; unclear D gene. Germline loops: CDR1 SGDLS, CDR2 YYNGEE. The CDR3 runs to 14 residues. The V and J ends lost 0 bases and 1 base respectively, with 5 bases between them. CDR3 sequence reads: CASSVEESYNEQFF. In nucleotides, the CDR3 is TGTGCCAGCAGCGTAGAGGAGTCCTACAATGAGCAGTTCTTC.

The genes are TRBV25-1 and TRBJ2-1; 8 nucleotides align to TRBD1. After removal of 4 bases from V and 8 bases from J, the junction contained 13 bases not matched to a gene. The CDR3 consists of 16 residues. Germline CDR1 reads MGHDK; CDR2 reads SYGVNS. CDR3 nucleotides: TGTGCCAGCAGTGCAGAGGGGGACAGGCTAGTCGATGAGCAGTTCTTC. Translating gives CASSAEGDRLVDEQFF.

This clone was observed a single time. V gene TRBV6-5 combines with J gene TRBJ1-2; no clear D. The CDR3 covers 15 residues. Trimming pared 6 bases from V and 2 bases from J, leaving 16 bases between. Germline-derived CDR1 and CDR2 are MNHEY and SVGAGI. The CDR3 DNA reads TGTGCCAGCAGGAAAAGTAGGGAGATCAACTATGGCTACACCTTC. This codes for CASRKSREINYGYTF.

The CDR3 protein is CASSFRGYNSGYTF. The CDR3 nucleotides read TGTGCCAGCAGCTTTCGGGGGTACAATAGCGGCTACACCTTC. The chain uses TRBV14 and TRBJ1-2, with D maybe TRBD1 (5 bases). The germline V gene has CDR1 SGHDN and CDR2 FVKESK. CDR3 length: 14 residues. V lost 5 bases to trimming and J lost 8 bases, with 18 bases between them.

The chain recombines TRBV28 with TRBJ1-3; possibly TRBD1 for D (6 bases). The germline V and J ends were trimmed by 5 bases and 5 bases, with 10 bases remaining between them. CDR3 length: 13 residues. Looked up from germline, CDR1 is MDHEN and CDR2 is SYDVKM. The DNA for the CDR3 is TGTGCCAGCAGTAGGGACATAAGAAACACCATATATTTT. Translated: CASSRDIRNTIYF.

The chain combines TRBV5-1 with TRBJ2-1, with TRBD2 matching over 8 bases. V was pared by 1 base and J by 5 bases, with 5 bases of the junction left unmatched. The germline V gene has CDR1 SGHRS and CDR2 YFSETQ. The CDR3 is 15 residues long. The CDR3 loop is CASSLFRGGNNEQFF. The DNA for the CDR3 is TGCGCCAGCAGCTTGTTCCGGGGGGGAAACAATGAGCAGTTCTTC.

The rearrangement joins TRBV9 to TRBJ2-1, with a possible D match to TRBD2 (6 bases). V was shortened by 4 bases and J by 9 bases, with 20 bases between the two germline ends. The CDR3 is 15 residues long. Looked up from germline, CDR1 is SGDLS and CDR2 is YYNGEE. The CDR3 DNA reads as TGTGCCAGCAGCCGAGCCCCGGGGGTGGGCACTGAGCAGTTCTTC. Translating it yields CASSRAPGVGTEQFF.

The rearrangement links TRBV6-6 to TRBJ1-5, with a weak D call TRBD1 (6 bases). CDR3 length: 13 amino acids. The germline V gene has CDR1 MNHNY and CDR2 SVGAGI (reference sequence). Trimming took 7 bases from V and 4 from J, leaving 11 bases between them. CDR3: CASKQQGNQPQHF. The CDR3 bases are TGTGCCAGCAAACAACAGGGTAATCAGCCCCAGCATTTT.

As for this clone: One end of the junction is discordant with germline, which a read error may explain. The chain carries TRBV27 and TRBJ2-5, with D perhaps TRBD2 (6 bases). Germline V gives CDR1 MNHEY, CDR2 SMNVEV (reference sequence). The CDR3 consists of 15 residues. The CDR3 DNA reads TGTGCCTGCAGGAGGGAGCCACAACGCCAAGAGACCCAGTACTTC. It encodes CACRREPQRQETQYF.

The chain couples TRBV28 to TRBJ1-2, with 7 bases that match TRBD1. The length of the CDR3 is 16 residues. The trim removed 6 bases at V and 4 bases at J, leaving 14 bases unmatched. CDR1 is MDHEN, CDR2 SYDVKM, per germline. The CDR3 DNA sequence: TGTGCCAGCAGAACCCTTGAACTGGGACAGCGCTATGGCTACACCTTC. It translates to CASRTLELGQRYGYTF.

The V gene is TRBV28, the J gene TRBJ1-5; unclear D gene. CDR3 length: 15 residues. Trimming left V 8 bases short and J 0 bases short, with 14 bases between. CDR1 and CDR2 (germline): MDHEN, SYDVKM. CDR3 region: CASRRAGYSNQPQHF. In DNA, the CDR3 is TGTGCCAGCCGCCGTGCCGGGTATAGCAATCAGCCCCAGCATTTT.

The V and J genes are TRBV11-2 and TRBJ1-1, with D perhaps TRBD1 (6 bases). This CDR3 spans 14 amino acids. The germline V gene has CDR1 SGHAT and CDR2 FQNNGV. Trimming removed 3 bases from V and 5 bases from J, with 13 bases in between. This CDR3 reads CASSFTGIWTEAFF. The CDR3 nucleotides are TGTGCCAGCAGCTTCACAGGGATTTGGACTGAAGCTTTCTTT.

V is TRBV15 and J is TRBJ2-3; 9 nucleotides agree with TRBD2. There are 15 residues in the CDR3. V was clipped by 5 bases and J by 6 bases; unmatched bases: 9. CDR1 is LNHNV, CDR2 YYDKDF, per germline (reference sequence). CDR3 amino acids: CATSWGLAQSDTQYF. The CDR3 DNA follows: TGTGCCACCAGCTGGGGACTAGCCCAGTCGGATACGCAGTATTTT. The full variable domain, in which reference TRBV15 and TRBJ2-3 provide the parts outside the CDR3, is DAMVIQNPRYQVTQFGKPVTLSCSQTLNHNVMYWYQQKSSQAPKLLFHYYDKDFNNEADTPDNFQSRRPNTSFCFLDIRSPGLGDTAMYLCATSWGLAQSDTQYFGPGTRLTVL.

The V gene is TRBV29-1, the J gene TRBJ1-2; 8 bases are shared with TRBD1. Germline lookup yields CDR1 SQVTM and CDR2 ANQGSEA. V lost 2 bases to trimming and J lost 7 bases; unmatched junction nucleotides: 6. This CDR3 region has 13 residues. The CDR3 nucleotides are TGCAGCGTTGAACGTGCCGGACAGGGTGGCTACACCTTC. Translated: CSVERAGQGGYTF.

The J gene is TRBJ2-7, the V gene TRBV28, with D uncertain. This CDR3 region has 16 residues. In germline, CDR1 is MDHEN, CDR2 SYDVKM. V was pared by 1 base and J by 2 bases, with 15 bases between. The CDR3 region is CASSLSLNSLTYEQYF. DNA of the CDR3: TGTGCCAGCAGTTTATCTCTAAACAGTCTGACCTACGAGCAGTACTTC.

This chain uses TRBV6-1 with TRBJ1-2; possibly TRBD1 for D (5 bases). Between the trimmed V and J ends, which lost 0 bases and 7 bases, there was a span of 12 bases. The CDR3 has 14 residues. Germline V lookup: CDR1 MNHNS, CDR2 SASEGT. CDR3 loop: CASSEAGGVGGYTF. CDR3 nucleotides: TGTGCCAGCAGTGAAGCTGGGGGGGTCGGTGGCTACACCTTC.

This clone turned up a few times. The chain employs TRBV4-3 and TRBJ1-4; D perhaps matches TRBD1 (5 bases). Trimming pared 0 bases from V and 4 bases from J, leaving 12 bases between. CDR1 LGHNA and CDR2 YSLEER come from the germline V gene. The CDR3 covers 16 residues. CDR3 loop: CASSQDPTGDNEKLFF. The CDR3 DNA sequence: TGCGCCAGCAGCCAAGACCCCACGGGGGATAATGAAAAACTGTTTTTT.

This clone was found a few times. This chain links TRBV19 with TRBJ2-1; 8 bases align to TRBD2. Germline values: CDR1 LNHDA, CDR2 SQIVND (reference sequence). V dropped 6 bases and J dropped 0; count of bases not matched to a gene: 7. The CDR3 contains 16 residues. DNA for the CDR3: TGTGCCAGTAGGGATCGCGGGGGGAGCTCCTACAATGAGCAGTTCTTC. Residues: CASRDRGGSSYNEQFF.

This chain uses TRBV5-6 with TRBJ1-2; 9 nucleotides match TRBD1. Unmatched junction bases numbered 21, after V lost 4 bases and J lost 8 bases. The CDR3 runs 18 residues. Germline loops: CDR1 SGHDT, CDR2 YYEEEE. CDR3 amino acids: CASSRRAGTGLFSSGYTF. The CDR3 region has the DNA TGTGCCAGCAGCCGACGTGCGGGGACAGGGTTATTTTCTTCGGGCTACACCTTC.

This sequence joins TRBV29-1 and TRBJ1-1; the match to TRBD1 covers 7 bases. V lost 4 bases and J lost 6; bases outside the gene matches: 5. The CDR3 length is 12 residues. Germline CDR1 and CDR2: SQVTM and ANQGSEA. The CDR3: CSVVGGGPEAFF. CDR3 in DNA: TGCAGCGTTGTAGGGGGCGGGCCTGAAGCTTTCTTT.

This chain connects TRBV14 to TRBJ2-7; 8 bases are a match to TRBD1. V was clipped by 4 bases and J by 0 bases; unmatched bases: 2. Germline CDR1 and CDR2: SGHDN and FVKESK. This CDR3 is built from 14 residues. In DNA, the CDR3 is TGTGCCAGCAGCCTACAGGGGGGCTCCTACGAGCAGTACTTC. It translates to CASSLQGGSYEQYF.

The chain recombines TRBV7-7 with TRBJ2-2; no reliable D call. Trimming took 9 bases from V and 0 from J, leaving 8 bases between them. Germline V lookup: CDR1 SSHAT, CDR2 FNYEAQ (reference sequence). The CDR3 has 13 amino acids. CDR3 coding DNA: TGTGCCAGGTTCAGATCGAACACCGGGGAGCTGTTTTTT. Amino acids: CARFRSNTGELFF. Together with reference TRBV7-7 and TRBJ2-2, the CDR3 gives the full variable domain: GAGVSQSPRYKVTKRGQDVTLRCDPISSHATLYWYQQALGQGPEFLTYFNYEAQPDKSGLPSDRFSAERPEGSISTLTIQRTEQRDSAMYRCARFRSNTGELFFGEGSRLTVL.

The chain carries TRBV5-1 and TRBJ2-1; TRBD2 matches 12 bases. CDR1 is SGHRS, CDR2 YFSETQ, per germline. V lost 4 bases to trimming and J lost 2 bases; unmatched junction nucleotides: 10. The CDR3 consists of 18 residues. This chain's CDR3 is CASSPTLAGGPAYNEQFF. The CDR3 DNA is TGCGCCAGCAGCCCAACTCTAGCGGGAGGGCCTGCCTACAATGAGCAGTTCTTC.

The genes are TRBV19 and TRBJ1-2; no clear D. CDR1 is LNHDA, CDR2 SQIVND, per germline (reference sequence). The length of the CDR3 is 14 residues. Deletions cut 8 bases from V and 6 bases from J, with 19 bases between. In DNA form, the CDR3 reads TGTGCCAGTCGCCTCCCCGAGAGGTGGAATGGCTACACCTTC. Translated, it gives CASRLPERWNGYTF.

The chain couples TRBV5-4 to TRBJ1-4; 9 bases line up with TRBD1. Trimming removed 0 bases from V and 7 bases from J; junction bases left unmatched: 4. The CDR3 has 15 amino acids. Germline loops: CDR1 SGHNT, CDR2 YYREEE (reference sequence). In DNA form, the CDR3 reads TGTGCCAGCAGCTTGGGGGACAGGGTTGGTGAAAAACTGTTTTTT. Translation: CASSLGDRVGEKLFF.

This rearrangement joins TRBV27 to TRBJ1-6, with a tentative D call TRBD1 (5 bases). The CDR3 totals 13 residues. Germline CDR1 MNHEY, CDR2 SMNVEV (reference sequence). V lost 5 bases and J lost 8, with 10 bases in between. The CDR3: CASSVLRDSPLHF. The CDR3 coding sequence is TGTGCCAGCAGTGTCCTCAGGGATTCACCCCTCCACTTT.

This clone was seen only a few times. The CDR3 spells CASSETGPLYGYTF. CDR3 sequence (DNA): TGCGCCAGCAGCGAGACAGGACCGCTCTATGGCTACACCTTC. The chain couples TRBV10-2 to TRBJ1-2; perhaps TRBD1 as D (6 bases). The CDR3 extends over 14 amino acids. The germline CDR1 and CDR2 sequences are WSHSY and SAAADI. Trimming left V 6 bases short and J 4 bases short, with 15 bases between.